Each of the 11 T cell receptor beta chains below was sequenced from the same sample in a study of T cells in Graves' hyperthyroidism and ophthalmopathy. Authors of the study amplified TCR beta CDR3 regions from RNA transcripts. The HTBI primer set drove a first-round RT-PCR of the TCR CDR3. TCRdb analysed the multiplex PCR reads with MiXCR anew, one entry per CDR3 protein. Here the sample spans approximately 370,000 distinct CDR3 sequences, about 18% being singletons. The sequenced material came from blood. These receptor sequences come from a woman aged 25 to 39 with Graves' hyperthyroidism that later progressed to Graves' ophthalmopathy.

V is TRBV5-1 and J is TRBJ2-2; D may be TRBD1 (5 bases). The CDR3 is 15 residues long. CDR1 is SGHRS, CDR2 YFSETQ, per germline. The V end lost 1 base, the J end lost 4 bases, and 11 bases lay between the germline ends. The CDR3: CASSLSQGPTGELFF. In nucleotides, the CDR3 is TGCGCCAGCAGCTTGAGTCAGGGCCCCACCGGGGAGCTGTTTTTT.

With regard to this clonotype: A much larger clone sits a single nucleotide away, making a read error possible. The rearrangement joins TRBV11-2 to TRBJ1-1, with TRBD1 matching 7 bases. Germline V CDR1 and CDR2: SGHAT, FQNNGV. The CDR3 has 15 residues. CDR3 DNA: TGTGCCAGCAGGCGTGCGGGACAGATCAACACTGAAGCTTCCTTT. Protein sequence: CASRRAGQINTEASF.

This rearrangement joins TRBV14 to TRBJ2-1; unclear D gene. Germline CDR1 and CDR2: SGHDN and FVKESK. V shed 3 bases and J shed 10 bases, with 13 bases lying between them. The CDR3 runs 13 residues. CDR3 nucleotides: TGTGCCAGCAGCCATATTATTTTGGGAGAGCAGTTCTTC. It specifies CASSHIILGEQFF.

The chain combines TRBV27 with TRBJ2-7; no reliable D call. V lost 6 bases and J lost 3, with 12 bases in between. Germline V CDR1 and CDR2: MNHEY, SMNVEV (reference sequence). The CDR3 extends over 13 amino acids. CDR3 in DNA: TGTGCCAGCAGCCCGATAGATGACTACGAGCAGTACTTC. Its translation is CASSPIDDYEQYF.

This clonotype was seen repeatedly, ten times or more. The chain uses TRBV20-1 and TRBJ2-3, with 7 bases aligning to TRBD2. In germline, CDR1 is DFQATT, CDR2 SNEGSKA (reference sequence). After removal of 8 bases from V and 4 bases from J, the junction contained 9 bases not matched to a gene. The CDR3 runs to 13 residues. The CDR3: CSSWTRGSDTQYF. The DNA of the CDR3 is TGCAGTTCGTGGACTAGAGGGTCAGATACGCAGTATTTT.

This clonotype was found a few times. The CDR3 reads CASSKTGVAEAFF. Here the CDR3 DNA reads TGTGCCAGTAGTAAAACAGGGGTTGCTGAAGCTTTCTTT. The chain combines TRBV19 with TRBJ1-1, with 7 positions matching TRBD1. V shed 4 bases and J 6 bases; nucleotides not matched to a gene: 5. Germline lookup yields CDR1 LNHDA and CDR2 SQIVND (reference sequence). CDR3 length: 13 amino acids.

As concerns this clonotype: One end of the junction is discordant with germline, which a read error may explain. The chain uses TRBV5-4 and TRBJ1-2, with 9 bases that match TRBD1. The germline V gene encodes CDR1 SGHNT and CDR2 YYREEE (reference sequence). CDR3 length equals 14 residues. CDR3 loop: CTSSLGQGSYGYTF. CDR3 DNA sequence: TGTACCAGCAGCTTGGGACAGGGAAGCTATGGCTACACCTTC.

There are many counts of this clonotype. The chain employs TRBV4-1 and TRBJ2-7, with TRBD1 identical over 7 bases. There are 18 residues in the CDR3. Germline lookup yields CDR1 MGHRA and CDR2 YSYEKL. V lost 1 base and J lost 0; bases outside the gene matches: 12. This CDR3 is CASSQGGQRKVLSYEQYF. The DNA of the CDR3 is TGCGCCAGCAGCCAAGGGGGACAGAGAAAAGTCCTCTCCTACGAGCAGTACTTC.

This clonotype came up a few times. This chain joins TRBV5-6 and TRBJ1-4, with 8 bases that match TRBD1. Germline V gene lookup returns CDR1 SGHDT and CDR2 YYEEEE. The CDR3 length is 14 residues. Trimming took 4 bases from V and 8 from J; bases not matched to a gene: 7. The CDR3 DNA follows: TGTGCCAGCAGCCCCAGGGGGCGGGAGGAAAAACTGTTTTTT. The encoded protein is CASSPRGREEKLFF.

This clonotype was seen more than once but under ten times. The genes are TRBV28 and TRBJ1-2, with TRBD1 matching over 9 bases. The CDR3 is 14 residues long. Losses at the gene ends were 4 bases for V and 7 bases for J; bases not matched to a gene: 7. Germline V gene sequence: CDR1 MDHEN, CDR2 SYDVKM. CDR3 amino acids: CASSSPGQGVGYTF. The CDR3 DNA sequence: TGTGCCAGCAGTTCACCGGGACAGGGAGTTGGCTACACCTTC.

This clonotype has a handful of counts. The genes are TRBV7-8 and TRBJ2-5, with D perhaps matching TRBD1 or TRBD2 (5 bases each). Per the germline V gene, CDR1 is SGHVS and CDR2 is FQNEAQ. Deletions cut 5 bases from V and 9 bases from J, with 25 bases between. CDR3 length equals 16 residues. CDR3: CASSHDPGLIDGAQYF. CDR3 nucleotides: TGTGCCAGCAGCCACGACCCAGGGCTTATTGACGGGGCCCAGTACTTC. The full variable domain, its missing parts supplied by reference TRBV7-8 and TRBJ2-5, is GAGVSQSPRYKVAKRGQDVALRCDPISGHVSLFWYQQALGQGPEFLTYFQNEAQLDKSGLPSDRFFAERPEGSVSTLKIQRTQQEDSAVYLCASSHDPGLIDGAQYFGPGTRLLVL.